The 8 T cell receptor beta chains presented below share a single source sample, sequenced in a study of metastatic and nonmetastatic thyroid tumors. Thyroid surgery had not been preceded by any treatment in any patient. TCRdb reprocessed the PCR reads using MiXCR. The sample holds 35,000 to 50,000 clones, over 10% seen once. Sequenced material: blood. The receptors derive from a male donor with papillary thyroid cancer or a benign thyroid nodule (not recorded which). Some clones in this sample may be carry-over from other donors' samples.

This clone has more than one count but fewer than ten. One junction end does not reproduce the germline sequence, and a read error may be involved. The CDR3 sequence: CASSLRPRRGDTF. In nucleotides, the CDR3 is TGTGCCAGCAGTTTACGGCCTCGCCGTGGCGACACCTTC. The chain joins TRBV28 to TRBJ1-2; D uncertain. This CDR3 has 13 amino acids. Germline-derived CDR1 and CDR2 are MDHEN and SYDVKM.

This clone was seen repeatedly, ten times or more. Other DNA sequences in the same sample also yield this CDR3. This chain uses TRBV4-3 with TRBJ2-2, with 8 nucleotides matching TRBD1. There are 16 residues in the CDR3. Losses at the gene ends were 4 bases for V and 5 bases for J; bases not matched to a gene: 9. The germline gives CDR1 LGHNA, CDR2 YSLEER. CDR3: CASSPTQGARTGELFF. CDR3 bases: TGCGCCAGCAGCCCCACCCAGGGGGCGAGGACCGGGGAGCTGTTTTTT.

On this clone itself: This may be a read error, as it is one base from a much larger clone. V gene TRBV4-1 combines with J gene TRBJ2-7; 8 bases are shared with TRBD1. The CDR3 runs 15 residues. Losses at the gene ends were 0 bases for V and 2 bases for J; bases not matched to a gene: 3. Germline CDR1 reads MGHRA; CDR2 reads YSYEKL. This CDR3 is CASSQEWTGTYEQYF. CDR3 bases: TGCGCCAGCAGCCAAGAATGGACAGGGACCTACGAGCAGTACTTC.

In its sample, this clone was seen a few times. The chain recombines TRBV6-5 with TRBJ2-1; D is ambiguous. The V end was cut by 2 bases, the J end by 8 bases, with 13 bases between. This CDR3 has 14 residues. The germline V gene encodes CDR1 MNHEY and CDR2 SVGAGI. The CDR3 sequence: CASSYGPIVDEQFF. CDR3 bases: TGTGCCAGCAGTTACGGGCCTATAGTGGATGAGCAGTTCTTC.

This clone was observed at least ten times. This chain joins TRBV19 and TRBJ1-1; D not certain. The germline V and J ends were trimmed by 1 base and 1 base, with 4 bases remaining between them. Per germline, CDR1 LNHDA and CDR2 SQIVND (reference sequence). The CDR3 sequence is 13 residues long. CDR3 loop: CASSIGWNTEAFF. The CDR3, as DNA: TGTGCCAGTAGTATAGGGTGGAACACTGAAGCTTTCTTT.

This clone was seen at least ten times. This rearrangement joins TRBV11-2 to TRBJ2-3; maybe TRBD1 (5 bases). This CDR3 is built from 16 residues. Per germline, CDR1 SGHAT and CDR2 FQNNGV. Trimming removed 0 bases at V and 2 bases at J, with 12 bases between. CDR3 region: CASSLDWGGSTDTQYF. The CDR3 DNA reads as TGTGCCAGCAGCTTAGATTGGGGCGGTTCCACAGATACGCAGTATTTT.

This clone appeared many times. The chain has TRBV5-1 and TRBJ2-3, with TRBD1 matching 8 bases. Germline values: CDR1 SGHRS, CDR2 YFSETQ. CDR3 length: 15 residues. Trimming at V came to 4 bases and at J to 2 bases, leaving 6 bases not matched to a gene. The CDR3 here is CASSPRTGITDTQYF. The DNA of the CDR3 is TGCGCCAGCAGCCCCCGGACAGGGATCACAGATACGCAGTATTTT.

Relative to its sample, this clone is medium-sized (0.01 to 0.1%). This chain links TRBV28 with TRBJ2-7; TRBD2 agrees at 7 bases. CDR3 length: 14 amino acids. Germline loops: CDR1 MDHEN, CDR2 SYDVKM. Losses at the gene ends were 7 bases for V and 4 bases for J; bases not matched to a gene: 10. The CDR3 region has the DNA TGTGCCAGCAATTGGGGAGGGCAGAGGTACGAGCAGTACTTC. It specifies CASNWGGQRYEQYF.